Listed here is a single T cell receptor beta chain. Its antigen is not known. The entry originates in a study of T cell responses to AZD1222 COVID-19 vaccine. General observations from the study: It should be noted that donors were predominantly white British and more often female, and clonal diversity was possibly underestimated.

Per germline, CDR1 SGDLS and CDR2 YYNGEE. The CDR3 has 15 amino acids. V shed 0 bases and J shed 1 base, with 11 bases lying between them. TCRdb's table, derived via immunoSEQ multiplex PCR, lists solely in-frame clones and lacks some. The sample includes 90,000 to 95,000 clones, roughly 90% seen only once; the top ten take 12%. The clonotype comes from an adult who received the AZD1222 COVID-19 vaccine. This rearrangement joins TRBV9 to TRBJ2-7; a weak D match, TRBD1 (6 bases). The sequencing used peripheral blood, collected 28 days after the second AZD1222 dose. CDR3 amino acids: CASSVGKGESYEQYF. The DNA for the CDR3 is TGTGCCAGCAGCGTAGGCAAGGGGGAATCCTACGAGCAGTACTTC.